This T cell receptor beta chain was recorded in a study of OX40 agonist ivuxolimab in advanced cancers. The overall study: Every patient in dose escalation had hepatocellular carcinoma, melanoma, renal cell or head and neck cancer.

CDR1 is LGHNA, CDR2 YSLEER, per germline. This CDR3 is 14 amino acids long. V dropped 3 bases and J dropped 0; count of bases not matched to a gene: 0. Repertoires were generated with immunoSEQ multiplex PCR, while TCRdb's copy carries only in-frame clones and drops some. The sample has some 45,000 clones, about 89% seen once. The chain couples TRBV4-3 to TRBJ2-7; TRBD1 aligns across 9 bases. The material was CD4+ or CD8+ T cells sorted from blood, obtained in a trial of the OX40 agonist ivuxolimab. The receptor was derived from an adult with an advanced solid tumor such as melanoma, head and neck, liver or kidney cancer. CDR3 in amino acids: CASSQDRGSYEQYF. CDR3 DNA sequence: TGCGCCAGCAGCCAGGACAGGGGCTCCTACGAGCAGTACTTC.